This T cell receptor beta chain was identified during a study of T cell responses to AZD1222 COVID-19 vaccine. Note on this clone: The antigen remains unidentified.

Overall study results and limits: A rise in Spike-specific TCR breadth and depth followed two AZD1222 doses. Donors in the cohort were predominantly white British and more often female, and clonal diversity was possibly underestimated.

Data came from immunoSEQ multiplex PCR; TCRdb stores just in-frame clones and leaves some out. The repertoire holds around 150,000 clones, with 75% to 95% as singletons. The CDR3 covers 15 residues. V shed 1 base, J shed 4 bases, and the junction held 4 bases outside the gene matches. The germline gives CDR1 LNHDA, CDR2 SQIVND (reference sequence). The sample here was peripheral blood, taken 28 days after the second AZD1222 dose. The clonotype originates from an adult who received the AZD1222 COVID-19 vaccine. V and J are TRBV19 and TRBJ2-1; TRBD2 matches 7 bases. CDR3 DNA: TGTGCCAGTAGTATAGTTCTAGCGGCGTACAATGAGCAGTTCTTC. Encoded protein: CASSIVLAAYNEQFF.